This T cell receptor beta chain was identified during a study of early T cells in non-severe SARS-CoV-2 infection. Study results and limitations: Using VDJdb, the matching emphasized anti-spike CD8 responses while missing private and CD4 specificities.

MiXCR, applied by TCRdb to the 5' RACE reads, yields one record per CDR3 protein. Found here are approximately 33,000 distinct CDR3 sequences, 3% to 4% of them singletons; the top ten hold about 9%. About this clonotype: Its antigen is currently unknown.

The V end lost 4 bases, the J end lost 2 bases, and 18 bases lay between the germline ends. This CDR3 is 16 amino acids long. Germline values: CDR1 LNHDA, CDR2 SQIVND (reference sequence). This TCR came from an adult who was a healthcare worker with PCR-confirmed SARS-CoV-2 infection or an uninfected control (not recorded which). The rearrangement uses TRBV19 and TRBJ2-7; TRBD2 might be the D (8 bases). The sample consisted of whole blood. CDR3 in amino acids: CASSKFSGTATYEQYF. The CDR3, as DNA: TGTGCCAGTAGTAAGTTTAGCGGGACAGCAACCTACGAGCAGTACTTC.